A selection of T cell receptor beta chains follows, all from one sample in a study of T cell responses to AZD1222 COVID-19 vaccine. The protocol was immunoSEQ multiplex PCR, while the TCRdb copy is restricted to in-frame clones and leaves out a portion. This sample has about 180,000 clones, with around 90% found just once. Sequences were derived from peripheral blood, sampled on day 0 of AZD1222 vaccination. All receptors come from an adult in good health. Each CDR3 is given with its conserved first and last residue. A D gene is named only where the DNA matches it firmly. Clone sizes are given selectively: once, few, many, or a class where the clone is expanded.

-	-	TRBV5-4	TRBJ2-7	TGTGCCAGCAGCTCGGAGGGGGCCCTCAACGACGAGCAGTACTTC	CASSSEGALNDEQYF
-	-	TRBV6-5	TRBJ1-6	TGTGCCAGCAGTTACCAGGACGGAGGTTTTGATTCACCCCTCCACTTT	CASSYQDGGFDSPLHF
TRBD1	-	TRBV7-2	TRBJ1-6	TGTGCCAGCAGCTATGGACAGGGAGGATCACCCCTCCACTTT	CASSYGQGGSPLHF
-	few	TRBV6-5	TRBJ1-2	TGTGCCAGCAGTTCGGGGCCGGATGGCTACACCTTC	CASSSGPDGYTF
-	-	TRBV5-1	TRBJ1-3	TGCGCCAGCAGCTTGTCCGCCGCGCCCCCTGGAAACACCATATATTTT	CASSLSAAPPGNTIYF
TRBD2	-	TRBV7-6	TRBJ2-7	TGTGCCAGCAGCTTAGTGGGACTAGCGGGGTCCGAGCAGTACTTC	CASSLVGLAGSEQYF
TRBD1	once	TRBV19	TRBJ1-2	TGTGCCAGTAGTATTGTGGGGACAGGGGATGGCTACACCTTC	CASSIVGTGDGYTF
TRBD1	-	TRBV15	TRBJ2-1	TGTGCCACCACGCCTCAGGGGGTGATCGACAATGAGCAGTTCTTC	CATTPQGVIDNEQFF
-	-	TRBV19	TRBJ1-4	TGTGCCAGTATGGACCTCCTACGTCGGGAAAAACTGTTTTTT	CASMDLLRREKLFF
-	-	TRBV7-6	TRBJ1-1	TGTGCCAGCAGCTTAGCCAGCCCAGGAGACACTGAAGCTTTCTTT	CASSLASPGDTEAFF
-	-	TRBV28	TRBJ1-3	TGTGCCAGCAGTTCTCCAACTGGGCCTGGAAACACCATATATTTT	CASSSPTGPGNTIYF
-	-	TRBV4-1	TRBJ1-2	TGCGCCAGCAGCCAAACGACATATGGCTACACCTTC	CASSQTTYGYTF
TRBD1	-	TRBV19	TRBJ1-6	TGTGCCAGTAGTAAAGTCGGTGCAGGGGGGAATTCACCCCTCCACTTT	CASSKVGAGGNSPLHF
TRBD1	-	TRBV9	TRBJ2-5	TGTGCCAGCTCCGGGACAGGGGACGAGACCCAGTACTTC	CASSGTGDETQYF
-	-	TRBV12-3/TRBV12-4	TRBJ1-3	TGTGCCAGCAGTCCCTCCCACACCATATATTTT	CASSPSHTIYF
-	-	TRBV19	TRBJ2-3	TGTGCCAGTAGTATTGCTAGCACAGATACGCAGTATTTT	CASSIASTDTQYF
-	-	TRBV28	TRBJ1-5	TGTGCCAGCAGTACCGGATGGGTTTTGCATTTT	CASSTGWVLHF
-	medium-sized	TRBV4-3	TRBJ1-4	TGCGCCAGCAGCCAAGGGCGGCTAGTTGCAACTAATGAAAAACTGTTTTTT	CASSQGRLVATNEKLFF
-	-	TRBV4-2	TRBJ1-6	TGTGCCAGCAGCCAAGAAGCCGGGACTCCTTATAATTCACCCCTCCACTTT	CASSQEAGTPYNSPLHF
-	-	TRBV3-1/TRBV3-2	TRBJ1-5	TGTGCCAGCAGCCAAGATCTCGGGGGCCACAATCAGCCCCAGCATTTT	CASSQDLGGHNQPQHF
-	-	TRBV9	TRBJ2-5	TGTGCCAGCAGCGACCAAGAGACCCAGTACTTC	CASSDQETQYF
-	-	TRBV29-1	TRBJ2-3	TGCAGCGTTGTAGGAGCGTGGCTAGGGAAGCCAGATACGCAGTATTTT	CSVVGAWLGKPDTQYF
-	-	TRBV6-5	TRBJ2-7	TGTGCCAGCAGTCAGGGACTCAGACATCGGCAGTACTTC	CASSQGLRHRQYF
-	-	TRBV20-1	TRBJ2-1	TGCAGTGCTAGGTCCGGGAATGAGCAGTTCTTC	CSARSGNEQFF
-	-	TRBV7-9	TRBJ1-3	TGTGCCAGCAGCTTAGCTCTCGGGGGAAACACCATATATTTT	CASSLALGGNTIYF
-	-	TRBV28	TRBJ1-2	TGTGCCAGCAGTTTACCGGGGGCGGGAGGCTACACCTTC	CASSLPGAGGYTF
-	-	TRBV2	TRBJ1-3	TGTGCCAGCAGAAGGGGAGCTGGAAACACCATATATTTT	CASRRGAGNTIYF
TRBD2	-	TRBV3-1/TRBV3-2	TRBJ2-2	TGTGCCAGCATCGGACTAGCGGGGGGGACCGGGGAGCTGTTTTTT	CASIGLAGGTGELFF
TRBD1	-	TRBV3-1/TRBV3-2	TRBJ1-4	TGTGCCAGCAGCCAAGACCGGGACAGGGGATATGAAAAACTGTTTTTT	CASSQDRDRGYEKLFF
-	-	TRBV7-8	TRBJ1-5	TGTGCCAGCAGCTTAGCGCGCCAGGGAGTACAGCCCCAGCATTTT	CASSLARQGVQPQHF
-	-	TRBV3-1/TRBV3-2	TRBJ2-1	TGTGCCAGCAGCCAAGATGGGGGAGCGACAGGTGAGCAGTTCTTC	CASSQDGGATGEQFF
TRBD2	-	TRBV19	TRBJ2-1	TGTGCCAGTAGTACCCGAGGTAGCGGGGGGGCGGTCAATGAGCAGTTCTTC	CASSTRGSGGAVNEQFF
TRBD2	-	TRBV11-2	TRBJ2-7	TGTGCCAGCAGCCCCGTGCGGCGGGGGGGAACCTACGAGCAGTACTTC	CASSPVRRGGTYEQYF
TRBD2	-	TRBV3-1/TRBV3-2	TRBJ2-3	TGTGCCAGCAGCCAAGGCAGGACTAGCGGGGGGGCCACAGATACGCAGTATTTT	CASSQGRTSGGATDTQYF
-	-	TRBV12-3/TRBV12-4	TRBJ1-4	TGTGCCAGCAAAAACCGGGCCCCTGAAAAACTGTTTTTT	CASKNRAPEKLFF
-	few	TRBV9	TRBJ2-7	TGTGCCAGCAGCCTGAGCTCGGCAGGGGGAGGCGAGCAGTACTTC	CASSLSSAGGGEQYF
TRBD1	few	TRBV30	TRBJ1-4	TGTGCCTGGAGTAAGGCAGGGGGTGGTGAAAAACTGTTTTTT	CAWSKAGGGEKLFF
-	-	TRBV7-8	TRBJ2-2	TGTGCCAGCAGCTCGACGGGGACTCAGAGGAACACCGGGGAGCTGTTTTTT	CASSSTGTQRNTGELFF
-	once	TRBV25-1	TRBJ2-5	TGTGCCAGCAGCCAGACAGGAGGATCGGAGACCCAGTACTTC	CASSQTGGSETQYF
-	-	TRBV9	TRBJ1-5	TGTGCCAGCAGGGTAAAGCCCCAGCATTTT	CASRVKPQHF
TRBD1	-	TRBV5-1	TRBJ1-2	TGCGCCAGCAGCTTGGAACAGGGGGCGATTTCATATGGCTACACCTTC	CASSLEQGAISYGYTF
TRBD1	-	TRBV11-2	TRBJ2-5	TGTGCCAGCAGCGTCACAGGGGGTGAAGAGACCCAGTACTTC	CASSVTGGEETQYF
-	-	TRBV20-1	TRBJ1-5	TGCAGTGCTAGTTTGGCACCCAGGGGCAATCAGCCCCAGCATTTT	CSASLAPRGNQPQHF
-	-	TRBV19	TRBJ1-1	TGTGCCAGTACCCAACTTGGACGGGAGAACACTGAAGCTTTCTTT	CASTQLGRENTEAFF
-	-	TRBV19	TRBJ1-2	TGTGCCAGTAGTATGGGCGGTGGCTACACCTTC	CASSMGGGYTF
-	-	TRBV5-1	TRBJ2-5	TGCGCCAGCACCTTCAGAGACCAAGAGACCCAGTACTTC	CASTFRDQETQYF
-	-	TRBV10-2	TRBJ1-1	TGCGCCAGCAGTGAGTCCGGGGGCCGGAACACTGAAGCTTTCTTT	CASSESGGRNTEAFF
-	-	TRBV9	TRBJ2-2	TGTGCCAGCAGCCCTTCCCTCACCGGGGAGCTGTTTTTT	CASSPSLTGELFF
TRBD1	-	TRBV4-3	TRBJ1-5	TGCGCCAGCAGCCAAGATCCCCAGGGGGGTTGGCCCCAGCATTTT	CASSQDPQGGWPQHF
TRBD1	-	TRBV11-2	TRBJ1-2	TGTGCCAGCAGGGGAGGGGGCAAGTATGGCTACACCTTC	CASRGGGKYGYTF
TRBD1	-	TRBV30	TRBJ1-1	TGTGCCTGGAGTAGGGGACAGGGAACTTTCTTT	CAWSRGQGTFF
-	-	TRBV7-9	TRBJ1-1	TGTGCCAGCAGCGGCCCGGGGGGGAACACTGAAGCTTTCTTT	CASSGPGGNTEAFF